This TCR beta chain was sequenced for a study of blood T cells in healthy people across ages (dated by TCRdb to between 2015 and 2017). Study-wide context: In model experiments, template switching captured roughly one uniquely barcoded TCR beta cDNA molecule for every two T cells. To avoid experimental bias, donors of different ages were distributed randomly across sequencing lanes. The donors were split into four age groups: young (average about 16 years), middle-aged (about 40), aged (roughly 65) and long-lived (approximately 80). The study analyzed two additional independent replicas of 1 million unique cDNA reads from the same blood draw for two donors, one aged 18 to 29 and one aged 80 or older. Using deep sequencing normalized with unique cDNA molecular identifiers, the study measured how TCR beta repertoire diversity changes with age.

Points the paper makes about the study in general: The percentage of naive T cells measured by flow cytometry correlated strongly with observed TCR beta diversity. The long-lived group showed more naive CD4+ T cells, fewer expanded clones and increased TCR diversity than the aged group, suggesting age selection. As age increased, observed TCR beta diversity per million T cells dropped in a roughly linear way, and a significant reduction was already evident by age about 40. Total diversity estimates from one million sequenced T cells were considered lower bounds and underestimates. Because profiling used bulk unsorted PBMCs, naive and antigen-experienced compartments could not be compared conclusively. Donor CMV infection status was unknown, potentially confounding age-related changes in expanded clonotypes.

The donors were some 39 Caucasian individuals from Russia, aged roughly 6 to 90 years, who were systemically healthy. Ten milliliters of peripheral blood were collected from each donor into EDTA-treated Vacutainer tubes. Ficoll-Paque density-gradient centrifugation was used to isolate PBMCs, with at least 7 million obtained per sample. Total RNA, at least 6 micrograms per sample, was extracted from PBMCs with Trizol reagent. For every donor, flow cytometry on a PBMC aliquot measured the percentage of naive CD45RAhigh/CD27high T cells. This clonotype was detected a few times. Its antigen remains undetermined. The input lacks base qualities; no much larger clone sits a single base away. V and J are truncated by 4 bases and 14 bases respectively, leaving an intervening sequence of 15 bases. Taken from cysteine to phenylalanine, the CDR3 has 12 residues. The kept DNA is CDR3 alone, 36 bases in frame from the first base. The CDR1 and CDR2 encoded by the germline V gene (reference sequence) are LNHDA and SQIVND.

Libraries were prepared through 5' RACE. This sample was sequenced with an Illumina HiSeq 2500. A second roughly 6 to 11 cycle PCR used a sample-barcoded 5' primer and a J-beta primer mix. A unique molecular identifier was introduced onto each TCR beta cDNA molecule by a template-switch 5' adaptor carrying 12 random nucleotides. Each sample yielded at least 2.5 million CDR3-containing paired-end reads. First-strand cDNA was synthesized from all RNA with the Mint cDNA synthesis kit, primed by a TRBC-specific oligonucleotide. All cDNA was treated with uracil-DNA glycosylase and then went through a first 18-cycle PCR with the universal primers M1SS and BC2_uni_R. The authors' analysis ran thus. For normalization, 1 million high-quality reads were randomly selected from each sample, with every read carrying a distinct molecular identifier. Instead of being binned into consensus sequences, reads that shared molecular identifiers were thrown out. MiTCR, with a Q25 quality threshold and the strictest error-elimination algorithm, was used for CDR3 identification, clonotype clustering and error correction. A nonparametric unseen species model with Euler transformation was used to estimate lower-bound total TCR beta diversity. Through fastp at Q25 and MiXCR, TCRdb rebuilt clones from the public reads, retaining in-frame beta chains. Rows merge per CDR3 protein into single entries with the most common DNA and genes. These V and J calls rely on TCRdb rather than the paper's analysis. Recorded for this sample are 700,000 to 950,000 distinct CDR3 sequences; roughly 41% of them occurred a single time. The ten largest clonotypes hold 20% to 25% of the sample.

The sequencing sample was made of blood. The source of this sequence is a woman aged 60-75 years in good health. The V gene is TRBV19 and the J gene is TRBJ2-1, with no confidently assigned D gene. The DNA sequence is TGTGCCAGTAGTACGCCGGGTAGCTCGGAGTTCTTC. This encodes CASSTPGSSEFF.